This T cell receptor beta chain was identified in a study of neurological immune-mediated disorders. General study points: Patients with HTLV-1-associated myelopathy showed the most TCR clonal expansion. Those with multiple sclerosis showed the least, falling below healthy controls.

This clonotype was recorded at least ten times. No antigen is known for it. The cDNA was synthesized by means of template-switch 5'RACE, which was carried out with 10-nucleotide random UMIs. MiXCR, run by TCRdb on the 5' RACE reads, gives a single entry per CDR3 protein. Found here are about 90,000 distinct CDR3 sequences, around 14% of them singletons; the top ten hold 5%. Time point reported: longitudinal time-point 2. 2 million unsorted PBMCs were stored in RNAlater at -80 °C before RNA extraction. V shed 4 bases and J shed 0 bases, with 19 bases lying between them. This CDR3 has 18 amino acids. In germline, CDR1 is LGHNA, CDR2 YNFKEQ.

This sequence joins TRBV4-2 and TRBJ1-3; D gene uncertain. The TCR comes from a female donor with HTLV-1-associated myelopathy (HAM/TSP). What was sequenced was PBMCs. The CDR3 loop is CASSLLGGQASSGNTIYF. CDR3 in DNA: TGTGCCAGCAGCCTACTGGGAGGGCAGGCGTCCTCTGGAAACACCATATATTTT.